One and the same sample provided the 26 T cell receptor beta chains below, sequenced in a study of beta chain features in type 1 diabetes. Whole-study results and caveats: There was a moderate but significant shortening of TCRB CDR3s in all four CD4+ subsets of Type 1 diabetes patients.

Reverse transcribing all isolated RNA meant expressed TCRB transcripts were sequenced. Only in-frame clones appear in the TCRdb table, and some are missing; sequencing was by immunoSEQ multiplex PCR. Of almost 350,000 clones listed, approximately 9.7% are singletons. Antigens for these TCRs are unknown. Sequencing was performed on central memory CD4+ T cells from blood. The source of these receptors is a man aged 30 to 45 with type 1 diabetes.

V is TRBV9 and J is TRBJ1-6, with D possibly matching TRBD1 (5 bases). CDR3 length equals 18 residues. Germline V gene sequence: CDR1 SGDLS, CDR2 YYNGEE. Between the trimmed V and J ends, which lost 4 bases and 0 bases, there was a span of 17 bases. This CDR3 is CASSQDSDHRSYNSPLHF. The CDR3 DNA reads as TGTGCCAGCAGCCAAGACAGTGATCACCGCTCCTATAATTCACCCCTCCACTTT.

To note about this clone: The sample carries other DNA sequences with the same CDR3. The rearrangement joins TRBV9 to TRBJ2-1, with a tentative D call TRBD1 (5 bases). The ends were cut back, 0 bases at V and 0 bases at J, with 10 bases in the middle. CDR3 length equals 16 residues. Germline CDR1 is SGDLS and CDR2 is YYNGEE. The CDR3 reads CASSVGGQGSYNEQFF. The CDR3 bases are TGTGCCAGCAGCGTAGGGGGCCAAGGCTCCTACAATGAGCAGTTCTTC. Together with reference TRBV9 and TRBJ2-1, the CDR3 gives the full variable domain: DSGVTQTPKHLITATGQRVTLRCSPRSGDLSVYWYQQSLDQGLQFLIQYYNGEERAKGNILERFSAQQFPDLHSELNLSSLELGDSALYFCASSVGGQGSYNEQFFGPGTRLTVL.

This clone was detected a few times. CDR3: CASSGLGTYEQYF. The CDR3 DNA follows: TGTGCCAGCAGCGGACTCGGCACCTACGAGCAGTACTTC. The V and J genes are TRBV11-2 and TRBJ2-7; D may be TRBD2 (5 bases). Germline-derived CDR1 and CDR2 are SGHAT and FQNNGV. Trimming removed 5 bases from V and 2 bases from J, with 10 bases in between. The CDR3 extends over 13 amino acids.

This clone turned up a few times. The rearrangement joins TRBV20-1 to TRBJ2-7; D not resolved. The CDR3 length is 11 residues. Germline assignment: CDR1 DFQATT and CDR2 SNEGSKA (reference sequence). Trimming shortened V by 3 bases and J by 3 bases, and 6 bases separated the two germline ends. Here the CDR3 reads CSASPVYEQYF. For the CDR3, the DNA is TGCAGTGCTAGCCCAGTCTACGAGCAGTACTTC.

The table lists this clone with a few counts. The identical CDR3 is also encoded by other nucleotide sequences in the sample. DNA for the CDR3: TGTGCCAGCAGCTTTCCCGGTCGGGGAGAGACCCAGTACTTC. It translates to CASSFPGRGETQYF. This rearrangement joins TRBV5-6 to TRBJ2-5, with TRBD2 as a possible D gene (5 bases). This CDR3 is 14 amino acids long. Germline V gene sequence: CDR1 SGHDT, CDR2 YYEEEE. V was trimmed by 2 bases and J by 4 bases, leaving 12 bases between them.

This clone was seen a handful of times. This CDR3 is CASSVFSDSYEQYF. The CDR3 nucleotides are TGTGCCAGCAGTGTATTTTCGGATAGCTACGAGCAGTACTTC. The chain has TRBV25-1 and TRBJ2-7; D gene ambiguous. Per germline, CDR1 MGHDK and CDR2 SYGVNS. V lost 4 bases and J 3 bases, leaving 13 bases between the germline ends. This CDR3 spans 14 amino acids.

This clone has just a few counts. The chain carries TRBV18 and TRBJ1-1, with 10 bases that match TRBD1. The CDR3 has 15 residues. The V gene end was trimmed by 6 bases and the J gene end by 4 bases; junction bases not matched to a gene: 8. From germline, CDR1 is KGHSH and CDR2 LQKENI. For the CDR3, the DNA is TGTGCCAGCTCCCGGGACAGGGGTCGTAGCACTGAAGCTTTCTTT. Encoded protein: CASSRDRGRSTEAFF. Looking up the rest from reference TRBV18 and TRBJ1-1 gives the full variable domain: NAGVMQNPRHLVRRRGQEARLRCSPMKGHSHVYWYRQLPEEGLKFMVYLQKENIIDESGMPKERFSAEFPKEGPSILRIQQVVRGDSAAYFCASSRDRGRSTEAFFGQGTRLTVV.

CDR3 amino acids: CASSLDPKLEQFF. The CDR3 DNA is TGTGCCAGCAGCTTAGATCCCAAGCTTGAGCAGTTCTTC. This sequence joins TRBV7-2 and TRBJ2-1; D remains ambiguous. The CDR3 extends over 13 amino acids. Looked up from germline, CDR1 is SGHTA and CDR2 is FQGNSA. V gave up 1 base and J gave up 9 bases, with 10 bases separating them.

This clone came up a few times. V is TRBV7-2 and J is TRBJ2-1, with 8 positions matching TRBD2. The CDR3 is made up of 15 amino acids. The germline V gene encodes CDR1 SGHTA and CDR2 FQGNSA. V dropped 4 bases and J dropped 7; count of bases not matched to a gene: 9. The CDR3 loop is CASSYSTGGINEQFF. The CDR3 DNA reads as TGTGCCAGCAGCTACTCGACGGGGGGGATAAATGAGCAGTTCTTC.

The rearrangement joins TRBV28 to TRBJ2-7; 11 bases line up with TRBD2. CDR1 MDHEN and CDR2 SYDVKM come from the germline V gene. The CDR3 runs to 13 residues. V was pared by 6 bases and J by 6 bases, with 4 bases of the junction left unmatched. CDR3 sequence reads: CASSPGTSGEQYF. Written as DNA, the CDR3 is TGTGCCAGCAGCCCCGGGACTAGCGGCGAGCAGTACTTC.

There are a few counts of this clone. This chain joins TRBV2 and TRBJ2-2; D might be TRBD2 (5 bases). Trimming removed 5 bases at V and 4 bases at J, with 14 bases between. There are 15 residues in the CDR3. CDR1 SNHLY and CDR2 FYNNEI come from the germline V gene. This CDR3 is CASSKEGAGTGELFF. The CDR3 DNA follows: TGTGCCAGCAGTAAAGAGGGCGCGGGCACCGGGGAGCTGTTTTTT.

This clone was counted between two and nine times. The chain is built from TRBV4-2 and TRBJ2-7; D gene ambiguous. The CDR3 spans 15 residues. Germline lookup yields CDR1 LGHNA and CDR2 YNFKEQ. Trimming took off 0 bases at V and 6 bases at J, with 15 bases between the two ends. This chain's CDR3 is CASSQDHSGPGEQYF. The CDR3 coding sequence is TGTGCCAGCAGCCAAGATCACTCAGGCCCGGGCGAGCAGTACTTC.

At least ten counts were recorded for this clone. DNA of the CDR3: TGTGCCAGCAGACCTTCACAGGGGGCCACTGAAGCTTTCTTT. Residues: CASRPSQGATEAFF. The chain has TRBV7-2 and TRBJ1-1; 9 bases line up with TRBD1. CDR1 SGHTA and CDR2 FQGNSA come from the germline V gene. The V gene end was trimmed by 6 bases and the J gene end by 4 bases; junction bases not matched to a gene: 6. The CDR3 extends over 14 amino acids. Variable domain in full (rest from reference TRBV7-2 and TRBJ1-1): GAGVSQSPSNKVTEKGKDVELRCDPISGHTALYWYRQSLGQGLEFLIYFQGNSAPDKSGLPSDRFSAERTGGSVSTLTIQRTQQEDSAVYLCASRPSQGATEAFFGQGTRLTVV.

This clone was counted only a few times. CDR3 in amino acids: CSVDASGSSTDTQYF. The DNA for the CDR3 is TGCAGCGTTGATGCTAGCGGGAGTAGCACAGATACGCAGTATTTT. The rearrangement uses TRBV29-1 and TRBJ2-3, with 10 bases fitting TRBD2. Losses at the gene ends were 3 bases for V and 0 bases for J; bases not matched to a gene: 3. The CDR3 runs to 15 residues. Germline-derived CDR1 and CDR2 are SQVTM and ANQGSEA.

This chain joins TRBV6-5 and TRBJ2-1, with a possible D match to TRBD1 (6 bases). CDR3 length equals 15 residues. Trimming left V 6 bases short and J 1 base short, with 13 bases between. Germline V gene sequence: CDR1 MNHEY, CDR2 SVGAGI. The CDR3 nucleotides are TGTGCCAGCAGGGGCCGGACAGTTTCCTACAATGAGCAGTTCTTC. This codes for CASRGRTVSYNEQFF.

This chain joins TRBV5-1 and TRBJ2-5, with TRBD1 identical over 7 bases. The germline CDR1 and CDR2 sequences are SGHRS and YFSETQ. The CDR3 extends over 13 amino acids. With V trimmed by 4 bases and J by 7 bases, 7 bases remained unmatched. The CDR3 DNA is TGCGCCAGCAGCGTGGACTCAGGGGGGACCCAGTACTTC. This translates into CASSVDSGGTQYF.

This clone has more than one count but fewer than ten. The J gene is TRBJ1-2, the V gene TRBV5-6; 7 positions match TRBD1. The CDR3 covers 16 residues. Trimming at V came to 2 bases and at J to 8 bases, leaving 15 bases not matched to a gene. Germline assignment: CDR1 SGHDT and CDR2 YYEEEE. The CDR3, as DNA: TGTGCCAGCAGCTTACCCCGGGACAGTAATTTGAAAGGCTACACCTTC. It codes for CASSLPRDSNLKGYTF. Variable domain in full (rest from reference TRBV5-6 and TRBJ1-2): DAGVTQSPTHLIKTRGQQVTLRCSPKSGHDTVSWYQQALGQGPQFIFQYYEEEERQRGNFPDRFSGHQFPNYSSELNVNALLLGDSALYLCASSLPRDSNLKGYTFGSGTRLTVV.

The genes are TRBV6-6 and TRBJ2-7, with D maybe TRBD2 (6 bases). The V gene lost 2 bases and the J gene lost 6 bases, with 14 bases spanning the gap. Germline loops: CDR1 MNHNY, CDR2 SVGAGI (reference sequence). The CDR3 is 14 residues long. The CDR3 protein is CASSYGGVSSEQYF. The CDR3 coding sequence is TGTGCCAGCAGTTACGGCGGGGTCTCTTCCGAGCAGTACTTC.

Here the CDR3 reads CASSESRAGLSYEQYF. The CDR3 nucleotides read TGTGCCAGCAGTGAAAGTCGGGCAGGTCTCTCCTACGAGCAGTACTTC. This rearrangement joins TRBV2 to TRBJ2-7, with no clear D. The CDR3 loop spans 16 amino acids. V was pared by 2 bases and J by 0 bases, with 14 bases between. CDR1 is SNHLY and CDR2 is FYNNEI in the germline V gene.

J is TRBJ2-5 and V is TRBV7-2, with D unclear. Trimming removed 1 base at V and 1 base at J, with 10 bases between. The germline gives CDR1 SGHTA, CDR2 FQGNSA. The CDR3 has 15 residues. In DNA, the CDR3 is TGTGCCAGCAGCTTAGTGTCCCAGGCCCAAGAGACCCAGTACTTC. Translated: CASSLVSQAQETQYF.

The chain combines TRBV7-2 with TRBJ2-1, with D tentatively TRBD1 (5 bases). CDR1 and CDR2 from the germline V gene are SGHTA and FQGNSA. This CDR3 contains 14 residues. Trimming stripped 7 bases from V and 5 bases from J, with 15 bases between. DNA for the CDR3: TGTGCCAGCAAGGGTCAGGGCTTGGACAATGAGCAGTTCTTC. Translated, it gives CASKGQGLDNEQFF.

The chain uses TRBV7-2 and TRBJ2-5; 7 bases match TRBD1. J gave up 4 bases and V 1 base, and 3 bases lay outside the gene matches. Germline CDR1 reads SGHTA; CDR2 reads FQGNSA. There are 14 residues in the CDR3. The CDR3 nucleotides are TGTGCCAGCAGCTTAGGGACAGGATCAGAGACCCAGTACTTC. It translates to CASSLGTGSETQYF.

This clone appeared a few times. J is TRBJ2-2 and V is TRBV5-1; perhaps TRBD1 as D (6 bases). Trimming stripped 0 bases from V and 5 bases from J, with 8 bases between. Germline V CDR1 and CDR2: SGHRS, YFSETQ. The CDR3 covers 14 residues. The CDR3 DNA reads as TGCGCCAGCAGCTTGGGACAGGATACCGGGGAGCTGTTTTTT. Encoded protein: CASSLGQDTGELFF.

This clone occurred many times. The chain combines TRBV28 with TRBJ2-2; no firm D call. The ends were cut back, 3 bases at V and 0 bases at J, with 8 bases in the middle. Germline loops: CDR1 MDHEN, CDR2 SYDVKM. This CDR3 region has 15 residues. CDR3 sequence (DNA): TGTGCCAGCAGTTTTCCCAGAACGAACACCGGGGAGCTGTTTTTT. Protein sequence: CASSFPRTNTGELFF.

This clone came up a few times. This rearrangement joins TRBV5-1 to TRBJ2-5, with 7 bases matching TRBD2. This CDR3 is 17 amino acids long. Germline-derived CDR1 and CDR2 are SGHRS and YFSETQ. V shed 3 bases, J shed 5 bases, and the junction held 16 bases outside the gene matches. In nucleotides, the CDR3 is TGCGCCAGCAGCTCCGGGGTGGAAGCGGGGCCGGGGGAGACCCAGTACTTC. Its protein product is CASSSGVEAGPGETQYF.

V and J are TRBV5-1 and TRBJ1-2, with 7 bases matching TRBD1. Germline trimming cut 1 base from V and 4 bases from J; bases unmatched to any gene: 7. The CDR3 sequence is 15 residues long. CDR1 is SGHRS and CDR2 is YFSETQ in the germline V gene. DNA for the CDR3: TGCGCCAGCAGCTTGTATGGTACAGGGGCCTATGGCTACACCTTC. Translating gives CASSLYGTGAYGYTF.